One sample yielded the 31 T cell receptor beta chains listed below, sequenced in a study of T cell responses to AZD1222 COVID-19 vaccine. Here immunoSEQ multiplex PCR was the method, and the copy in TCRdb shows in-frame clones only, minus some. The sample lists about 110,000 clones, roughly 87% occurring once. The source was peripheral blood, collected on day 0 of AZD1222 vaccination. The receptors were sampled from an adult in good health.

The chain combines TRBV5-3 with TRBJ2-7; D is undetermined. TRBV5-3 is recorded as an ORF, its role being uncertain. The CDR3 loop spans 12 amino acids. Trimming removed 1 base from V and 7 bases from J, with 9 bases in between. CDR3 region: CARSLTPTEQYF. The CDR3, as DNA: TGTGCCAGAAGCTTGACCCCCACAGAGCAGTACTTC.

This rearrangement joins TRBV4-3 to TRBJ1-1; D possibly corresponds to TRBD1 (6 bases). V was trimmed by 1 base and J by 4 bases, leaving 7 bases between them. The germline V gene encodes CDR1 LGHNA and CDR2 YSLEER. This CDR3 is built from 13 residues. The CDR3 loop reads CASSQVTGTEAFF. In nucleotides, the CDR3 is TGCGCCAGCAGCCAAGTGACAGGCACTGAAGCTTTCTTT.

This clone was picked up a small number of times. CDR3 sequence reads: CASTEGPLSDYGYTF. The CDR3 DNA sequence: TGTGCCAGCACGGAGGGGCCGCTAAGTGACTATGGCTACACCTTC. The chain carries TRBV2 and TRBJ1-2; perhaps TRBD1 as D (5 bases). The CDR3 spans 15 residues. Germline lookup yields CDR1 SNHLY and CDR2 FYNNEI. Trimming stripped 7 bases from V and 3 bases from J, with 18 bases between.

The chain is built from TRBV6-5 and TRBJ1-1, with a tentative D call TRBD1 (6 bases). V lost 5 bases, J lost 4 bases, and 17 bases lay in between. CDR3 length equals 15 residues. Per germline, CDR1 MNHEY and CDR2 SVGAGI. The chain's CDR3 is CASSTLIGQFTEAFF. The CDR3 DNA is TGTGCCAGCAGTACCCTGATAGGACAGTTCACTGAAGCTTTCTTT.

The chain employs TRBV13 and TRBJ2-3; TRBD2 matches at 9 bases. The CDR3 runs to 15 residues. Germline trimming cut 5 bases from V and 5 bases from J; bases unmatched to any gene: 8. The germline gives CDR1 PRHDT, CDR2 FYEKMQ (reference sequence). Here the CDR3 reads CASSMPLAGLDTQYF. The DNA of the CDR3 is TGTGCCAGCAGCATGCCGCTAGCGGGGTTAGATACGCAGTATTTT.

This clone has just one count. The CDR3 sequence is CASSQGLEGFF. CDR3 DNA sequence: TGTGCCAGCAGCCAAGGACTAGAGGGGTTCTTC. J is TRBJ2-1 and V is TRBV14; a weak D match, TRBD2 (6 bases). Germline CDR1 is SGHDN and CDR2 is FVKESK. The CDR3 is 11 residues long. V was shortened by 1 base and J by 15 bases, with 10 bases between the two germline ends.

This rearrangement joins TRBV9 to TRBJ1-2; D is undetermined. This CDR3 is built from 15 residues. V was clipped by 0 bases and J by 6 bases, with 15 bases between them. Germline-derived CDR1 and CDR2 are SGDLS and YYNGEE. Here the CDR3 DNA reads TGTGCCAGCAGCGTAGGCCCCAGTTCAAAGGATGGCTACACCTTC. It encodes CASSVGPSSKDGYTF.

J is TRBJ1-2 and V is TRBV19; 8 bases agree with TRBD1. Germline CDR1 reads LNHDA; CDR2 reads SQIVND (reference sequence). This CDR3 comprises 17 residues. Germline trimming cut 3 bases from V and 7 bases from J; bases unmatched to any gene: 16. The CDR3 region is CASSIMMAGGALVGYTF. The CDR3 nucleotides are TGTGCCAGTAGTATTATGATGGCAGGGGGCGCACTGGTTGGCTACACCTTC.

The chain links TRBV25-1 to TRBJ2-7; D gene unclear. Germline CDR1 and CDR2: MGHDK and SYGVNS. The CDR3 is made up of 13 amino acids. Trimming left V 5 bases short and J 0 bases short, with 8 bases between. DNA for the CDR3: TGTGCCAGCAGTATTGGGCTCTCCTACGAGCAGTACTTC. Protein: CASSIGLSYEQYF.

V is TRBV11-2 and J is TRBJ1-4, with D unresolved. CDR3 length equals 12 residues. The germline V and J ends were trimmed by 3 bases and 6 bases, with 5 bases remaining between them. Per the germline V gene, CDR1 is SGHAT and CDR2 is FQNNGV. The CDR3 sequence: CASSLVHEKLFF. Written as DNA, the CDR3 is TGTGCCAGCAGCTTGGTTCATGAAAAACTGTTTTTT. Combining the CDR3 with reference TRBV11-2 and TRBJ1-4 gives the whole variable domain EAGVAQSPRYKIIEKRQSVAFWCNPISGHATLYWYQQILGQGPKLLIQFQNNGVVDDSQLPKDRFSAERLKGVDSTLKIQPAKLEDSAVYLCASSLVHEKLFFGSGTQLSVL.

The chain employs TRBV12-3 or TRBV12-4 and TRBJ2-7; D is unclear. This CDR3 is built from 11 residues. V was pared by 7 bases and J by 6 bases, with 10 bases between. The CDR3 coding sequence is TGTGCCAGCATGGGTTCGCGCGAGCAGTACTTC. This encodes CASMGSREQYF.

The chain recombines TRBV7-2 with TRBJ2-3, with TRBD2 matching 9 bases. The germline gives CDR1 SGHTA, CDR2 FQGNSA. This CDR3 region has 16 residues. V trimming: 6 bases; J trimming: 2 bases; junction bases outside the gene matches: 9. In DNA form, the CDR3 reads TGTGCCAGCAGTGGTGGGCTAGCGGGACCCACAGATACGCAGTATTTT. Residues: CASSGGLAGPTDTQYF.

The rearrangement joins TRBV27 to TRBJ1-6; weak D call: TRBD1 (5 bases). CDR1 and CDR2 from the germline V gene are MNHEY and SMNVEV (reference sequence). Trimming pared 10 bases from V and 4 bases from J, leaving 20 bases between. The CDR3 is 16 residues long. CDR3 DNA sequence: TGTGCCACCCGATGGGGCCTGGGGGTATATAATTCACCCCTCCACTTT. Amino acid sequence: CATRWGLGVYNSPLHF.

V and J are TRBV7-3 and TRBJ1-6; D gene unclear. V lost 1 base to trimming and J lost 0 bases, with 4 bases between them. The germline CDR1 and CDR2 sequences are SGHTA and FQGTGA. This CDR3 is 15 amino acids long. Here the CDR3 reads CASSLSSSYNSPLHF. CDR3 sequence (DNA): TGTGCCAGCAGCTTAAGCAGCTCCTATAATTCACCCCTCCACTTT.

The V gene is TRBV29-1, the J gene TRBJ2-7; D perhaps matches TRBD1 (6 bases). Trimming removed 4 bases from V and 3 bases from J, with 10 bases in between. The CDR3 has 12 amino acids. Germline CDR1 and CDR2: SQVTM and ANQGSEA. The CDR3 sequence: CSVVWGHYEQYF. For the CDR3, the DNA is TGCAGCGTTGTTTGGGGGCACTACGAGCAGTACTTC.

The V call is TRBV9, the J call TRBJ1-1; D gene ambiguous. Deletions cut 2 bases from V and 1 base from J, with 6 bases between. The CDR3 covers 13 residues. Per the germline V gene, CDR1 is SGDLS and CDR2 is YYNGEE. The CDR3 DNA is TGTGCCAGCAGCGTGCAAAGGAACACTGAAGCTTTCTTT. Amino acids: CASSVQRNTEAFF. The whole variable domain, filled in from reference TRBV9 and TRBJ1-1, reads DSGVTQTPKHLITATGQRVTLRCSPRSGDLSVYWYQQSLDQGLQFLIQYYNGEERAKGNILERFSAQQFPDLHSELNLSSLELGDSALYFCASSVQRNTEAFFGQGTRLTVV.

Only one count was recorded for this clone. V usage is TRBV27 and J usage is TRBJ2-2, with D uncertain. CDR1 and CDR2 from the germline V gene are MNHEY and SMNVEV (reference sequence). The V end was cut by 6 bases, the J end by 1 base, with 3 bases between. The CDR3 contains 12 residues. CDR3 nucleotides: TGTGCCAGCAGGAGGAACACCGGGGAGCTGTTTTTT. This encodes CASRRNTGELFF.

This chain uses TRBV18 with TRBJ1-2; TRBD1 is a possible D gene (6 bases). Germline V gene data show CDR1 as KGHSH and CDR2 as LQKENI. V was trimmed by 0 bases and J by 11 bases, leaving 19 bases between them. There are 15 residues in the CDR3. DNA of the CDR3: TGTGCCAGCTCACCACCGAGGGGGGGGGTATGGCTATACACCTTC. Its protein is CASSPPRGGVWLYTF.

CDR3 in DNA: TGTGCCAGCAGTCTGGCGGGATACCCTGACGGTGGCTACACCTTC. This gives the protein CASSLAGYPDGGYTF. The chain combines TRBV3-1 (or the pseudogene TRBV3-2) with TRBJ1-2; D not resolved. The CDR3 sequence is 15 residues long. CDR1 and CDR2 (germline): LGHDT, YNNKEL (reference sequence). Deletions cut 6 bases from V and 7 bases from J, with 21 bases between.

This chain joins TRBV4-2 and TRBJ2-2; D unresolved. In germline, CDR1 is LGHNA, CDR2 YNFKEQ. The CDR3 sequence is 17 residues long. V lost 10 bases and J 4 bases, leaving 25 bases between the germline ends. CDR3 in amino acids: CATPGPRIRSATGELFF. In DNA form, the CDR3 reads TGTGCCACGCCCGGGCCAAGGATACGTTCGGCCACCGGGGAGCTGTTTTTT.

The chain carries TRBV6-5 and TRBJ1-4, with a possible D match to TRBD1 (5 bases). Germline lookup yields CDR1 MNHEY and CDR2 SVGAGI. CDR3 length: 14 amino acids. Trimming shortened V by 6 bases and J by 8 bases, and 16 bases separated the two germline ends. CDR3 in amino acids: CASSGTIPREKLFF. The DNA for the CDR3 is TGTGCCAGCAGCGGGACTATACCTAGAGAAAAACTGTTTTTT.

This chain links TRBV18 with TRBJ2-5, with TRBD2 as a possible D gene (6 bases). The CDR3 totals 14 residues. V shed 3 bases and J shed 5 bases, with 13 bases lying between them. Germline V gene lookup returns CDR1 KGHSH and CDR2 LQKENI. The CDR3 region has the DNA TGTGCCAGCTCACCTTCTACTAGCTACGAGACCCAGTACTTC. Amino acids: CASSPSTSYETQYF.

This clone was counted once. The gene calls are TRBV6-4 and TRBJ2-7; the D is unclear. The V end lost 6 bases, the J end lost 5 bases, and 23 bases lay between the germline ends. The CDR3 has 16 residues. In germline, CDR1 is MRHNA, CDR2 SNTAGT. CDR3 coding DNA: TGTGCCAGCAGGCTCCTGCCGTCCCCAGGATGCCACGAGCAGTACTTC. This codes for CASRLLPSPGCHEQYF.

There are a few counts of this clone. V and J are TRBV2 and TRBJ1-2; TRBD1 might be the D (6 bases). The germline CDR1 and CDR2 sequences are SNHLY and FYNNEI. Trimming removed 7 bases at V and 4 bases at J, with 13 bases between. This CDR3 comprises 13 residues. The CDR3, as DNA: TGTGCCAGCACCGGCGGACAGACCTATGGCTACACCTTC. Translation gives CASTGGQTYGYTF.

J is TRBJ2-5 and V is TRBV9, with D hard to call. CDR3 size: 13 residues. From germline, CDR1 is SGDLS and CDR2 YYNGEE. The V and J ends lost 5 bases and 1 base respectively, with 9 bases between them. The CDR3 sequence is CASSKRFQETQYF. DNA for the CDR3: TGTGCCAGCAGTAAGAGGTTCCAAGAGACCCAGTACTTC.

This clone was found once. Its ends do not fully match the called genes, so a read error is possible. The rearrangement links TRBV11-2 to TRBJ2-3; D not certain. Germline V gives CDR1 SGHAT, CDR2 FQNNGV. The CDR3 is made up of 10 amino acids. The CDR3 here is CASSLDTQYF. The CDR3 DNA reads TGTGCCAGCAGCCTAGATACGCAGTATTTT.

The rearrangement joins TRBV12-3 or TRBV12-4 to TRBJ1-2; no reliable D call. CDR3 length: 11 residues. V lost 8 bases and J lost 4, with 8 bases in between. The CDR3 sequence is CASATGYGYTF. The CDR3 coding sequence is TGTGCCAGCGCGACGGGCTATGGCTACACCTTC.

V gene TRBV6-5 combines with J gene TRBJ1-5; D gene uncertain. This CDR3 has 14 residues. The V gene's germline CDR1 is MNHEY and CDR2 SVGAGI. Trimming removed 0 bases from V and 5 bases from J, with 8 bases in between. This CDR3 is CASSYSRADQPQHF. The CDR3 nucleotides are TGTGCCAGCAGTTACTCGAGGGCTGATCAGCCCCAGCATTTT.

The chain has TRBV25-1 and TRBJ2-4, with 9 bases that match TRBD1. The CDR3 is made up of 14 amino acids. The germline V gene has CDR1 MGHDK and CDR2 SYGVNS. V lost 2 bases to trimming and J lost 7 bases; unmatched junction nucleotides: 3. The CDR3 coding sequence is TGTGCCAGCAGTGAACTTGACAGGGGGAACATTCAGTACTTC. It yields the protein CASSELDRGNIQYF.

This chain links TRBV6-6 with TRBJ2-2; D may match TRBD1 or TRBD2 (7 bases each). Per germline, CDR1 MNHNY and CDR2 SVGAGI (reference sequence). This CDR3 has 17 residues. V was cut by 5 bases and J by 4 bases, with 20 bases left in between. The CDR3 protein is CASSPIPGGGSTGELFF. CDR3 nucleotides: TGTGCCAGCAGTCCTATCCCAGGGGGGGGCTCCACCGGGGAGCTGTTTTTT.

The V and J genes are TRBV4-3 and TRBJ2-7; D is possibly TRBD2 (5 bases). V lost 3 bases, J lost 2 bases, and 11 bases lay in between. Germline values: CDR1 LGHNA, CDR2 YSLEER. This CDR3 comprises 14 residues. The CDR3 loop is CASSQAGSTYEQYF. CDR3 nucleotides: TGCGCCAGCAGCCAGGCGGGTTCCACCTACGAGCAGTACTTC.